This TCR beta chain was sequenced for a study of regulatory T cells in long-lasting Graves disease. This clonotype was seen many times. Time point indicated: newly diagnosed GD, antithyroid drugs for less than 3 months. From PBMCs, RNA was extracted and then used to make the TCR library. Trimming left V 4 bases short and J 4 bases short, with 13 bases between. The CDR3 sequence is 14 residues long. Germline loops: CDR1 SNHLY, CDR2 FYNNEI. Arm-PCR of CDR3 regions and iRepertoire HTBI primers were the basis on which TCR beta libraries were built. TCRdb re-called the multiplex PCR reads through MiXCR, storing one row per CDR3 protein. The table shows hundreds of thousands of distinct CDR3 sequences, with 15% to 20% occurring only once. These data were also reused for a study on T cells in Graves' hyperthyroidism and ophthalmopathy.

The V and J genes are TRBV2 and TRBJ1-2; D is ambiguous. Material: peripheral blood mononuclear cells (PBMCs), obtained at new diagnosis, from a patient treated with antithyroid drugs. This sequence originates from a woman aged 35-60 years with Graves disease. In nucleotides, the CDR3 is TGTGCCAGCAGTGGCCGGCGAGACCTCTATGGCTACACCTTC. This codes for CASSGRRDLYGYTF.